These 21 T cell receptor beta chains were sequenced from one sample in a study of cytotoxic CD8 clonotypes in ibrutinib-treated CLL (dated by TCRdb to the early 2020s). Libraries were built with the immunoSEQ multiplex PCR assay. TCRdb's version of the immuneACCESS table is confined to in-frame rearrangements and falls short of the full clone set. An unresolved V gene accounts for under half of the shortfall where checked; the remainder is of unknown origin. The sample data list 300,000 or so clones, and under 70% of these were observed just once. Clones ranked in the top ten supply roughly 6% of the sample. The material sequenced was PBMCs, taken after 36 months of ibrutinib treatment. The receptor set was obtained from a human donor with chronic lymphocytic leukemia.

This clone has just one count. The rearrangement uses TRBV11-2 and TRBJ1-3; D is possibly TRBD1 (6 bases). Trimming took 6 bases from V and 3 from J, leaving 12 bases between them. This CDR3 spans 14 amino acids. Germline V gene sequence: CDR1 SGHAT, CDR2 FQNNGV. The CDR3, as DNA: TGTGCCAGCAGACGACAGGTAGTTGGAAACACCATATATTTT. Protein product: CASRRQVVGNTIYF.

This clone was seen a single time. For the CDR3, the DNA is TGTGCCAGCAGCCGACAGGGCTACGAGCAGTACTTC. Translating gives CASSRQGYEQYF. The rearrangement links TRBV13 to TRBJ2-7; TRBD1 matches 7 bases. CDR3 length: 12 residues. Germline CDR1 PRHDT, CDR2 FYEKMQ (reference sequence). With V trimmed by 5 bases and J by 3 bases, 1 base remained unmatched.

V gene TRBV10-2 combines with J gene TRBJ2-7; 7 bases fit TRBD1. Looked up from germline, CDR1 is WSHSY and CDR2 is SAAADI. The CDR3 totals 13 residues. V lost 5 bases and J lost 3; bases outside the gene matches: 4. In nucleotides, the CDR3 is TGCGCCAGCAGTAGCGACAGGGACTACGAGCAGTACTTC. This translates into CASSSDRDYEQYF.

The chain joins TRBV10-2 to TRBJ1-2; 8 nucleotides align to TRBD1. Germline CDR1 and CDR2: WSHSY and SAAADI. The CDR3 extends over 18 amino acids. The V and J ends lost 0 bases and 8 bases, in that order; junction bases with no gene match: 17. This chain's CDR3 is CASSESISARGLHWGYTF. The CDR3 coding sequence is TGCGCCAGCAGTGAGTCGATCTCGGCCAGGGGGCTTCACTGGGGCTACACCTTC.

The chain uses TRBV2 and TRBJ1-2; D ambiguous. The CDR3 contains 15 residues. The V gene's germline CDR1 is SNHLY and CDR2 FYNNEI. Trimming removed 4 bases at V and 6 bases at J, with 18 bases between. The CDR3 nucleotides are TGTGCCAGCAGTGGGCAGGCCCTACTACTCAATGGCTACACCTTC. Its translation: CASSGQALLLNGYTF.

The chain uses TRBV9 and TRBJ1-1; the D gene is possibly TRBD1 (5 bases). The V and J ends lost 1 base and 4 bases respectively, with 17 bases between them. Per germline, CDR1 SGDLS and CDR2 YYNGEE. The CDR3 contains 16 residues. DNA for the CDR3: TGTGCCAGCAGCGTATCGACGGGCAATCAGGGCACTGAAGCTTTCTTT. Amino acid sequence: CASSVSTGNQGTEAFF.

The chain combines TRBV7-2 with TRBJ1-4; a weak D match, TRBD1 (5 bases). CDR3 length: 13 amino acids. From germline, CDR1 is SGHTA and CDR2 FQGNSA. V was clipped by 5 bases and J by 5 bases, with 9 bases between them. Here the CDR3 reads CASSPRDNEKLFF. CDR3 nucleotides: TGTGCCAGCAGCCCAAGGGACAATGAAAAACTGTTTTTT.

The gene calls are TRBV13 and TRBJ2-5, with D uncertain. Germline values: CDR1 PRHDT, CDR2 FYEKMQ (reference sequence). Trimming removed 5 bases at V and 2 bases at J, with 15 bases between. The length of the CDR3 is 15 residues. In DNA, the CDR3 is TGTGCCAGCAGCCCCCCGGTTCCAGAACAAGAGACCCAGTACTTC. Translating it yields CASSPPVPEQETQYF.

V usage is TRBV11-2 and J usage is TRBJ2-7, with D perhaps given as TRBD1 or TRBD2 (5 bases each). Trimming removed 4 bases from V and 1 base from J, with 14 bases in between. The germline V gene encodes CDR1 SGHAT and CDR2 FQNNGV. This CDR3 has 15 residues. The CDR3: CASSSQGEASYEQYF. CDR3 nucleotides: TGTGCCAGCAGCTCCCAGGGAGAGGCGTCCTACGAGCAGTACTTC. The full variable domain, rest sourced from reference TRBV11-2 and TRBJ2-7, is EAGVAQSPRYKIIEKRQSVAFWCNPISGHATLYWYQQILGQGPKLLIQFQNNGVVDDSQLPKDRFSAERLKGVDSTLKIQPAKLEDSAVYLCASSSQGEASYEQYFGPGTRLTVT.

The chain recombines TRBV2 with TRBJ1-4; D is ambiguous. V lost 10 bases to trimming and J lost 6 bases, with 15 bases between them. From germline, CDR1 is SNHLY and CDR2 FYNNEI. The length of the CDR3 is 13 residues. CDR3: CATRGGWDEKLFF. The DNA for the CDR3 is TGTGCCACCCGCGGAGGGTGGGATGAAAAACTGTTTTTT.

This clone has just one count. The rearrangement uses TRBV6-1 and TRBJ1-2; possible D gene TRBD1, 5 bases. The CDR3 has 17 residues. Between the trimmed V and J ends, which lost 1 base and 10 bases, there was a span of 25 bases. Germline assignment: CDR1 MNHNS and CDR2 SASEGT. The CDR3 protein is CASSEGFTGLRRVDYTF. The DNA for the CDR3 is TGTGCCAGCAGTGAAGGGTTCACAGGTCTGCGAAGAGTGGACTACACCTTC.

The V gene is TRBV18, the J gene TRBJ2-1, with 9 bases aligning to TRBD2. J gave up 7 bases and V 1 base, and 8 bases lay outside the gene matches. This CDR3 has 16 amino acids. Germline V gene lookup returns CDR1 KGHSH and CDR2 LQKENI. CDR3 bases: TGTGCCAGCTCACCACGGGAAGCGGGAGGAGGAAATGAGCAGTTCTTC. This gives the protein CASSPREAGGGNEQFF.

The rearrangement joins TRBV7-9 to TRBJ2-1; D uncertain. Trimming stripped 2 bases from V and 6 bases from J, with 17 bases between. The CDR3 runs to 16 residues. Per germline, CDR1 SEHNR and CDR2 FQNEAQ (reference sequence). The CDR3 coding sequence is TGTGCCAGCAGCTTACCGACCCCTATGCCACTCAATGAGCAGTTCTTC. Its translation: CASSLPTPMPLNEQFF. The full variable domain, rest sourced from reference TRBV7-9 and TRBJ2-1, is DTGVSQNPRHKITKRGQNVTFRCDPISEHNRLYWYRQTLGQGPEFLTYFQNEAQLEKSRLLSDRFSAERPKGSFSTLEIQRTEQGDSAMYLCASSLPTPMPLNEQFFGPGTRLTVL.

V is TRBV7-2 and J is TRBJ1-1; no definite D call. Germline assignment: CDR1 SGHTA and CDR2 FQGNSA. The CDR3 length is 13 residues. Trimming left V 4 bases short and J 1 base short, with 7 bases between. DNA for the CDR3: TGTGCCAGCAGCTATGGGTCGAACACTGAAGCTTTCTTT. Protein sequence: CASSYGSNTEAFF.

J is TRBJ1-2 and V is TRBV5-6; D is possibly TRBD1 (6 bases). The germline V gene has CDR1 SGHDT and CDR2 YYEEEE. The CDR3 covers 15 residues. Trimming shortened V by 2 bases and J by 5 bases, and 16 bases separated the two germline ends. The CDR3 loop is CASSFSPSQGYGYTF. The CDR3 coding sequence is TGTGCCAGCAGCTTTAGTCCCTCGCAGGGGTATGGCTACACCTTC.

The V and J genes are TRBV9 and TRBJ2-1; D unclear. Trimming took 1 base from V and 5 from J, leaving 10 bases between them. Per germline, CDR1 SGDLS and CDR2 YYNGEE. This CDR3 has 14 residues. CDR3 sequence reads: CASSVTLHHNEQFF. Written as DNA, the CDR3 is TGTGCCAGCAGCGTAACTCTACATCACAATGAGCAGTTCTTC.

The J gene is TRBJ2-5, the V gene TRBV4-3, with D maybe TRBD1 (5 bases). This CDR3 spans 13 amino acids. Between the trimmed V and J ends, which lost 1 base and 3 bases, there was a span of 6 bases. Germline V gene sequence: CDR1 LGHNA, CDR2 YSLEER. CDR3: CASSQATEETQYF. DNA for the CDR3: TGCGCCAGCAGCCAAGCGACAGAAGAGACCCAGTACTTC.

V gene TRBV6-1 combines with J gene TRBJ2-3; D ambiguous. There are 15 residues in the CDR3. V was trimmed by 3 bases and J by 1 base, leaving 11 bases between them. CDR1 and CDR2 from the germline V gene are MNHNS and SASEGT. The CDR3 bases are TGTGCCAGCAGTGATCCACAACCCCGCACAGATACGCAGTATTTT. Translation: CASSDPQPRTDTQYF.

This clone was picked up many times. CDR3 in DNA: TGTGCCAGCAGTTACGTACAGACAGGGAAGAGGGGTGGCTACACCTTC. As protein: CASSYVQTGKRGGYTF. This chain links TRBV6-5 with TRBJ1-2, with 7 bases identical to TRBD1. Germline V lookup: CDR1 MNHEY, CDR2 SVGAGI. The CDR3 consists of 16 residues. Losses at the gene ends were 2 bases for V and 7 bases for J; bases not matched to a gene: 13.

The chain employs TRBV19 and TRBJ2-1; TRBD2 aligns across 7 bases. Germline V lookup: CDR1 LNHDA, CDR2 SQIVND (reference sequence). The CDR3 has 14 amino acids. V shed 10 bases, J shed 4 bases, and the junction held 10 bases outside the gene matches. The DNA of the CDR3 is TGTGCCACCGCGGGGGAGGGCGGATACAATGAGCAGTTCTTC. Translated: CATAGEGGYNEQFF.

V and J are TRBV19 and TRBJ2-5, with a weak D call TRBD2 (6 bases). Germline values: CDR1 LNHDA, CDR2 SQIVND (reference sequence). This CDR3 spans 12 amino acids. The V and J ends lost 4 bases and 5 bases respectively, with 8 bases between them. DNA of the CDR3: TGTGCCAGTAGTACAGGGAGGGAGACCCAGTACTTC. This gives the protein CASSTGRETQYF.